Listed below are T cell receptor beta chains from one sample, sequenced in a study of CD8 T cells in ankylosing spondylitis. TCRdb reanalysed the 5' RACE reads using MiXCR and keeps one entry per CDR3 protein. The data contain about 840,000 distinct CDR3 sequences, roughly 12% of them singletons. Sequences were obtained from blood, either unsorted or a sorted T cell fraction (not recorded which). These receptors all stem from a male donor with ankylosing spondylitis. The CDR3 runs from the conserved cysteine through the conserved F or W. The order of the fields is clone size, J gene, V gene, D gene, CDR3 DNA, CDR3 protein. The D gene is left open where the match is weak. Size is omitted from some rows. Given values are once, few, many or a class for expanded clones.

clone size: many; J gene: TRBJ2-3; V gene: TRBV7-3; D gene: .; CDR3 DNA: TGTGCCAGCAGCTTATTGTCTTCCACAGATACGCAGTATTTT; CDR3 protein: CASSLLSSTDTQYF
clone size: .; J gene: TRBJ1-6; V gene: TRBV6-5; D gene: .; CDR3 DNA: TGTGCCAGCATTTCGCGCAGCTCCTATAATTCACCCCTCCACTTT; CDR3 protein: CASISRSSYNSPLHF
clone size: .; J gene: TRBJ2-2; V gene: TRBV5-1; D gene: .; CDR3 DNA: TGCGCCAGCAGCTTGGTTACCAGCCATCGCACCGGGGAGCTGTTTTTT; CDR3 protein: CASSLVTSHRTGELFF
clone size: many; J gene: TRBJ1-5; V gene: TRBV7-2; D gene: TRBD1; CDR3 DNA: TGTGCCAGCAGCTTACAGGGGGAACAGCCCCAGCATTTT; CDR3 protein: CASSLQGEQPQHF
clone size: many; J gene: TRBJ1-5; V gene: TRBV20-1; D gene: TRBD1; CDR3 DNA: TGCAGTGCTAGACCTCCGACAGGGTATGCCTTGCAAGAGCCCCAGCATTTT; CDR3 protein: CSARPPTGYALQEPQHF
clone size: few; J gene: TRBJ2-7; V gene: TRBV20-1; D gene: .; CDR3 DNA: TGCAGTGCTAGGGTATATAGTTTCGACGAGCAGTACTTC; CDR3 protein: CSARVYSFDEQYF
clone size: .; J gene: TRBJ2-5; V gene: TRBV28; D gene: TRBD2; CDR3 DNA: TGTGCCAGCAGGAGAATCGGGGGACTAGCACCCAAGACCCAGTACTTC; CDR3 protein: CASRRIGGLAPKTQYF
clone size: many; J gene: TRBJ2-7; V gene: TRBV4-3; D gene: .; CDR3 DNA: TGTGCCAGCAGCCAAGACAGGAGCTCCTACGAGCAGTACTTC; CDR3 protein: CASSQDRSSYEQYF
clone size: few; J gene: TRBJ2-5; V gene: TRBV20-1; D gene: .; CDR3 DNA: TGCAGTGCTAGAGATGGGCCGCTAGGGACCCAGTACTTC; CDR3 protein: CSARDGPLGTQYF
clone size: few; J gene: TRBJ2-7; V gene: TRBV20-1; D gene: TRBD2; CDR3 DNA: TGCAGTTACTCTAGCGGGACAACCTACGAGCAGTACTTC; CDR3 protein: CSYSSGTTYEQYF
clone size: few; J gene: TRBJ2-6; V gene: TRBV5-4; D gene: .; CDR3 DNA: TGTGCCAGCAGCTGGAGGACCCGGCGCCAAAAGAGCTCTGGGGCCAACGTCCTGACTTTC; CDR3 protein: CASSWRTRRQKSSGANVLTF
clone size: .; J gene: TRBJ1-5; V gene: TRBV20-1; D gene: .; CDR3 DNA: TGCAGTGCTAGTGCCACCCATGTAGGTAGCAATCAGCCCCAGCATTTT; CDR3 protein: CSASATHVGSNQPQHF
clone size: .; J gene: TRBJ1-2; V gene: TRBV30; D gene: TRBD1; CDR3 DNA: TGTGCCTGGAGGTCCGACAGGGGGCGGCGACCTAACTATGGCTACACCTTC; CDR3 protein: CAWRSDRGRRPNYGYTF
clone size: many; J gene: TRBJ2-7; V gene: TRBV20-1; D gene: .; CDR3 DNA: TGCAGTGCTGACCGCGGGGGCCTCTCCTACGAGCAGTACTTC; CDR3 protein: CSADRGGLSYEQYF
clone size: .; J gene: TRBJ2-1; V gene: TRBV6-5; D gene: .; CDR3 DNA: TGTGCCAGCAGTTACTGGCGGGGAGCCACTCAGTTCTTC; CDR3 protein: CASSYWRGATQFF
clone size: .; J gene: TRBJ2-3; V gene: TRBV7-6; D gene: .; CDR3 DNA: TGTGCCAGCAGCTTATCCGGGTTTGAGGCAGATACGCAGTATTTT; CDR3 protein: CASSLSGFEADTQYF
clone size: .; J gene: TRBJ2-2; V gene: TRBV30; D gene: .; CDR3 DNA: TGTGCCTGGGCGGGGTTTGGGACCGGGGAGCTGTTTTTT; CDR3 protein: CAWAGFGTGELFF
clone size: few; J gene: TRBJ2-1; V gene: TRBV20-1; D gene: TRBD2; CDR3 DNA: TGCAGTGCTAGTGTTCTAGCGGGGGGGCTCAATGAGCAGTTCTTC; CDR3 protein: CSASVLAGGLNEQFF
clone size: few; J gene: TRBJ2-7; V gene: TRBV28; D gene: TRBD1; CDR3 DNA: TGTGCCGCCTACGAGGGACAGGGATCCTACGAGCAGTACTTC; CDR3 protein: CAAYEGQGSYEQYF
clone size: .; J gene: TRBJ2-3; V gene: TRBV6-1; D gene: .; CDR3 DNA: TGTGTCAGCAGTGAGCCCCAGGGGGGAGATACGCAGTATTTT; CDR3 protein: CVSSEPQGGDTQYF
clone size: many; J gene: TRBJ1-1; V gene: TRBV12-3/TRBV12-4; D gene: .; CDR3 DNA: TGTGCCAGCAGTTTAGTTAGGTTCACTGAAGCTTTCTTT; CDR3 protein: CASSLVRFTEAFF
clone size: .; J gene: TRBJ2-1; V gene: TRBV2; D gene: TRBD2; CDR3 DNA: TGTGCCAGCCAGGGTAGCGGGAGGCGGAATGAGCAGTTCTTC; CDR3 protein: CASQGSGRRNEQFF
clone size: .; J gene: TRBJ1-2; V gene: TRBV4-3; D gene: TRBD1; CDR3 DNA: TGCGCCAGCAGCCAAGATCACAGGGGTGACTATGGCTACACCTTC; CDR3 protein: CASSQDHRGDYGYTF
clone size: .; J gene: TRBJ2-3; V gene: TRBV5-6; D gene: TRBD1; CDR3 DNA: TGTGCCAGCAGCTTACCGGGACAGGGGGCGCGAGATACGCAGTATTTT; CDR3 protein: CASSLPGQGARDTQYF
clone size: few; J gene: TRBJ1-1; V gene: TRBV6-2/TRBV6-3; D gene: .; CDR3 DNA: TGTGCCAGCAGTTACGGGGCGCACACTGAAGCTTTCTTT; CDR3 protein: CASSYGAHTEAFF
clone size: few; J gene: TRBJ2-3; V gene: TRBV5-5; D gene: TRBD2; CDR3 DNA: TGTGCCAGCAGCTTGGTCCCCTTATCTAGCGGGAGTACAGATACGCAGTATTTT; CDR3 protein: CASSLVPLSSGSTDTQYF
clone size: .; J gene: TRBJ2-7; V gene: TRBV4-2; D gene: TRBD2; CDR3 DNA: TGTGCCAGCAGCCAAATAGCGGGTACTAGCGGGACCTACGAGCAGTACTTC; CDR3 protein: CASSQIAGTSGTYEQYF
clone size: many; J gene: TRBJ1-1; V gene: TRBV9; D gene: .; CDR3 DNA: TGTGCCAGCAGTGGTGCGGTAAACACTGAAGCTTTCTTT; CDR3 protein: CASSGAVNTEAFF
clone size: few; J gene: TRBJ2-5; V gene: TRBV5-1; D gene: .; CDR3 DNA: TGCGCCAGCAGCGAAATTGGGGGGGAGACCCAGTACTTC; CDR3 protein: CASSEIGGETQYF
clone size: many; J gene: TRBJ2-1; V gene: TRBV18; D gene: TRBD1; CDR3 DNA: TGTGCCAGCTCAGGGACAGGGTCCTACAATGAGCAGTTCTTC; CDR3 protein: CASSGTGSYNEQFF
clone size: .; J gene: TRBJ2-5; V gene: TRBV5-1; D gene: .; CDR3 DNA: TGCGCCAGCAGCTTGGAGCTGCTAAACGCGGAGACCCAGTACTTC; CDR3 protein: CASSLELLNAETQYF
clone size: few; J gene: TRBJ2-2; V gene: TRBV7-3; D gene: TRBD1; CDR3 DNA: TGTGCCAGCAGCTTCCCCGGGACAGGGAACACCGGGGAGCTGTTTTTT; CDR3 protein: CASSFPGTGNTGELFF
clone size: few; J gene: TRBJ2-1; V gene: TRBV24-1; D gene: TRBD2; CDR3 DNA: TGTGCCACCAGTGATTCCCGGACTAGCGGGATAGTTAGTAGTGAGCAGTTCTTC; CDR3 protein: CATSDSRTSGIVSSEQFF
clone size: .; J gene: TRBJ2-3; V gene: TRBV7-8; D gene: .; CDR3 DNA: TGTGCCAGCAGCTTGCGTCGCCAGAACACAGATACGCAGTATTTT; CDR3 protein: CASSLRRQNTDTQYF
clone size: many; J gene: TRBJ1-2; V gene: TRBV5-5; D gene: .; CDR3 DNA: TGTGCCAGCAGCCGTGGAGGAGCTAACTATGGCTACACCTTC; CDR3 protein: CASSRGGANYGYTF
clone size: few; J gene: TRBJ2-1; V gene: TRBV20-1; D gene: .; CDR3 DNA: TGCAGTGCTAGTTCTAGCGCCTACAATGAGCAGTTCTTC; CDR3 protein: CSASSSAYNEQFF
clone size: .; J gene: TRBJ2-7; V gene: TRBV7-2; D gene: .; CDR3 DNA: TGTGCCAGCAGCTTAGCGGTCCACGAGCAGTACTTC; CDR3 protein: CASSLAVHEQYF
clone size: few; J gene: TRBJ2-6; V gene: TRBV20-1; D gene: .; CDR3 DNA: TGCAGTGCTCCCCGCTTTGGGGCCAACGTCCTGACTTTC; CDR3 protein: CSAPRFGANVLTF
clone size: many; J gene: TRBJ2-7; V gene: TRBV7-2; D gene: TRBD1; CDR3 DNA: TGTGCCAGCAGCCTAGGACAGGGTCCCCTTCCCCCCTACTTC; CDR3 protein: CASSLGQGPLPPYF
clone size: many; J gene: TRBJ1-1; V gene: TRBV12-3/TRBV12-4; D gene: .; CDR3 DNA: TGTGCCAGCAATAACAGGAACACTGAAGCTTTCTTT; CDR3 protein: CASNNRNTEAFF
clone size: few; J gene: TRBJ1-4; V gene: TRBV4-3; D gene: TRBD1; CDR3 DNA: TGCGCCAGCAGCCAAGAAGACAGGGCAGGGGAAAAACTGTTTTTT; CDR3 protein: CASSQEDRAGEKLFF
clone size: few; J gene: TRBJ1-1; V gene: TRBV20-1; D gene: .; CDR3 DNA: TGCAGTGCTAGGGGACCGCAGAACACTGAAGCTTTCTTT; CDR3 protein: CSARGPQNTEAFF
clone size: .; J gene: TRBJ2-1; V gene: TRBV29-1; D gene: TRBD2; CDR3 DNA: TGCAGCGTTGAAGATCAACGCGGGGGATCTTACAATGAGCAGTTCTTC; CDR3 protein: CSVEDQRGGSYNEQFF
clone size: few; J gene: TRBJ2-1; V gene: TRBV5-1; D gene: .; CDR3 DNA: TGCGCCAGCAGCTTGGGACTAATCTCCTACAATGAGCAGTTCTTC; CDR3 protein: CASSLGLISYNEQFF
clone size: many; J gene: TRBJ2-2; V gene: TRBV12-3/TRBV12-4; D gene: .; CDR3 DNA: TGTGCCAGCAGTCGGGGAGGCGGCACCGGGGAGCTGTTTTTT; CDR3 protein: CASSRGGGTGELFF
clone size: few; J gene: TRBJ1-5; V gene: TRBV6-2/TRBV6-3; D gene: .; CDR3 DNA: TGTGCCAGCAGTGCTCGGGGGAGGCAGCCCCAGCATTTT; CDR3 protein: CASSARGRQPQHF
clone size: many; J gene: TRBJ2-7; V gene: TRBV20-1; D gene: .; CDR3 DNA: TGCAGTGCTAGAGATCACGTCAGGGCCGTATACGAGCAGTACTTC; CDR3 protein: CSARDHVRAVYEQYF
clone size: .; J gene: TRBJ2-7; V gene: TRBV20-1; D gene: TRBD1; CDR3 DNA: TGCAGTGCCCTGGGACAGAAGACCCCCTACGAGCAGTACTTC; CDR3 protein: CSALGQKTPYEQYF
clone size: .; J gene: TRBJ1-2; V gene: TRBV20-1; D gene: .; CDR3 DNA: TGCAGTGCTAGAGATCCGGGCAGGGGCTCGGGCTACACCTTC; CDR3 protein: CSARDPGRGSGYTF
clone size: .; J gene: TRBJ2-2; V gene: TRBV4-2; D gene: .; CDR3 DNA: TGTGCCAGCAGCCGGACTGGAACGAACACCGGGGAGCTGTTTTTT; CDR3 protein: CASSRTGTNTGELFF
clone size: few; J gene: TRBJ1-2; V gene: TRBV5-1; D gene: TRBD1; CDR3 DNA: TGCGCCAGCAGTCGGGACAGGGCCCTCTATGGCTACACCTTC; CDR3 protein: CASSRDRALYGYTF
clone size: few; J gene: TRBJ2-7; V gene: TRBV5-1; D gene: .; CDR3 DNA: TGCGCCAGCAGCCAGACGACTAGGAACGGCGAGCAGTACTTC; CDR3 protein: CASSQTTRNGEQYF
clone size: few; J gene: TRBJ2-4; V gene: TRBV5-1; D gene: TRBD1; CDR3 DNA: TGCGCCAGCAGCTCTGGGACAGTTCGAGACATTCAGTACTTC; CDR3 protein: CASSSGTVRDIQYF
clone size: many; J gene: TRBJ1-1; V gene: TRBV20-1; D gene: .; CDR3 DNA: TGCAGTGCTCCTGAGGCGAGTAAACCTTACACTGAAGCTTTCTTT; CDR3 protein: CSAPEASKPYTEAFF
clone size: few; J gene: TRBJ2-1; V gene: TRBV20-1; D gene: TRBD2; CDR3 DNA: TGCAGTGCCATCTCGATGGCGGGGGGACCCCAGTTCTTC; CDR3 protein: CSAISMAGGPQFF
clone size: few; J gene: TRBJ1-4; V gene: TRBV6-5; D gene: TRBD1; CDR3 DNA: TGTGCCAGCAGTTACTCGTTAAGCCAGGGGGGACTGTTTTTT; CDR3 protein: CASSYSLSQGGLFF
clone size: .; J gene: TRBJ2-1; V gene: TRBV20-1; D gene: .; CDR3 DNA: TGCAGTGCTAGAATGCTGGGGGCCTACAATGAGCAGTTCTTC; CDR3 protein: CSARMLGAYNEQFF
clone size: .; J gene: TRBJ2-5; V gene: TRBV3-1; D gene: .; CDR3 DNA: TGTGCCAGCAGCCAGGTGGTAGAGACCCAGTACTTC; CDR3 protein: CASSQVVETQYF
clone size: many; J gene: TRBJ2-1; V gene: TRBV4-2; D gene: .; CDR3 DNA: TGTGCCAGCAGCCAACCGGGACGGTCCTACAATGAGCAGTTCTTC; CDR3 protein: CASSQPGRSYNEQFF
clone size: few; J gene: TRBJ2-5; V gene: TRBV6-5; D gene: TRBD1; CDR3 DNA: TGTGCCAGCAGTTATGAATGGCGACAGGGGCGGGGGACCCAGTACTTC; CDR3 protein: CASSYEWRQGRGTQYF